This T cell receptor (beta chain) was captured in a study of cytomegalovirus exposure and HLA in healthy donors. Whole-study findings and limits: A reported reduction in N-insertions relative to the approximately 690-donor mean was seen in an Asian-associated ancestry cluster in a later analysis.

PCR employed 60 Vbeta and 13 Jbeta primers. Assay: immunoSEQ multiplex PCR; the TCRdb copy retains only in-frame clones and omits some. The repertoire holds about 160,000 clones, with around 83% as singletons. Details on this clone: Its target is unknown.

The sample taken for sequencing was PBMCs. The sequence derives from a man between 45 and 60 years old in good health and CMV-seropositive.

The CDR3 nucleotides are TGTGCCAGCAGTCTCACCGGGACAGGGGTCGAGCAGTACTTC. Amino acids: CASSLTGTGVEQYF. V gene TRBV6-5 combines with J gene TRBJ2-7; 10 bases line up with TRBD1. Trimming at V came to 5 bases and at J to 6 bases, leaving 7 bases not matched to a gene. The CDR3 extends over 14 amino acids. CDR1 is MNHEY, CDR2 SVGAGI, per germline.